This note documents a single T cell receptor (beta chain) sequence. Its antigen remains unidentified. The junction departs from the called germline gene at one end, perhaps through a read error. No progression to ophthalmopathy during 18 months of follow-up defined stable disease. Patients were excluded because of uncontrolled infection, other autoimmune disease, pregnancy or lactation. RNA transcripts gave rise to amplified TCR beta CDR3 regions. The primer set for the first-round RT-PCR of the TCR CDR3 was HTBI. Each CDR3 protein is one row after TCRdb ran MiXCR on the multiplex PCR reads. The sample holds 300,000 to 450,000 distinct CDR3 sequences, about 15% seen once. The data were taken from a study of T cells in Graves' hyperthyroidism and ophthalmopathy. Points from the study as a whole: Blood also contained most expanded thyroid clonotypes above 0.001.

Germline-derived CDR1 and CDR2 are MNHNS and SASEGT. The CDR3 contains 14 residues. The V call is TRBV6-1, the J call TRBJ1-1; D gene uncertain. The receptor's source is a woman aged 60-70 years with Graves' hyperthyroidism. The specimen sequenced was blood. Here the CDR3 DNA reads TGTGCCGGCAGTGAGCCTGGAAGTTACACTGAAGCTTTCTTT. Translation: CAGSEPGSYTEAFF.